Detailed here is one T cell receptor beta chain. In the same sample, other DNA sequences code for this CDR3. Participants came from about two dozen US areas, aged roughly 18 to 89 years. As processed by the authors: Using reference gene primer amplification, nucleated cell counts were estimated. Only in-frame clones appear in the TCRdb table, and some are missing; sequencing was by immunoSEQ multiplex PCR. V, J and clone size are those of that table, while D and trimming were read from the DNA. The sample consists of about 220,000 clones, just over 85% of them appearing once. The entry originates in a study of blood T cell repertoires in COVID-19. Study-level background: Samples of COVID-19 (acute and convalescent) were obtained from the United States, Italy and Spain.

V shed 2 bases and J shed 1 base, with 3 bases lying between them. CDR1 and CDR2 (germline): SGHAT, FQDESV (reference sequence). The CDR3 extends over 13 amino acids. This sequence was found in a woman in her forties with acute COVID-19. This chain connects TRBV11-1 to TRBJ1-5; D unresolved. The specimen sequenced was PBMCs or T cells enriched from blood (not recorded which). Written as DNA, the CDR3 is TGTGCCAGCAGCTTATCGAGCAATCAGCCCCAGCATTTT. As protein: CASSLSSNQPQHF. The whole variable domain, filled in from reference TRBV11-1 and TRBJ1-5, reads EAEVAQSPRYKITEKSQAVAFWCDPISGHATLYWYRQILGQGPELLVQFQDESVVDDSQLPKDRFSAERLKGVDSTLKIQPAELGDSAMYLCASSLSSNQPQHFGDGTRLSIL.